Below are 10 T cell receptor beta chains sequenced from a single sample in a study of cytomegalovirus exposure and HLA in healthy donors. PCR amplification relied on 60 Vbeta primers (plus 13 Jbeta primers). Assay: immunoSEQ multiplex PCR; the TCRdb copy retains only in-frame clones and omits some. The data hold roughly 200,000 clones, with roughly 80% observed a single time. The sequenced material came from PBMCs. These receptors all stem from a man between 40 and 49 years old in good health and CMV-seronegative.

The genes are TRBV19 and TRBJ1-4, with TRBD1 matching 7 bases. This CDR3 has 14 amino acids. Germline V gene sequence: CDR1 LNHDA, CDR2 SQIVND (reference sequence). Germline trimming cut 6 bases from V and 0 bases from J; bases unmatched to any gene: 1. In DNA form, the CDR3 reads TGTGCCAGTAGGACAGGGACAACTAATGAAAAACTGTTTTTT. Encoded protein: CASRTGTTNEKLFF.

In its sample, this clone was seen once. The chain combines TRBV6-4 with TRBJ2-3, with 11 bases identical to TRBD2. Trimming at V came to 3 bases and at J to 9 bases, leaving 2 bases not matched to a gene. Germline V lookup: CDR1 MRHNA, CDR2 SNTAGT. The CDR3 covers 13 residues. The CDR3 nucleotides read TGTGCCAGCAGTGAGACTAGCGGGAACACGCAGTATTTT. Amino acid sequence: CASSETSGNTQYF.

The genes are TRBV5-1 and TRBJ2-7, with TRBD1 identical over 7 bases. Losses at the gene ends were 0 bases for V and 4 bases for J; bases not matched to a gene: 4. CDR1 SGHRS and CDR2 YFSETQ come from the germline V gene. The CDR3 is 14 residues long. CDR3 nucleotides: TGCGCCAGCAGCTTGGGAGGGACAGCTTACGAGCAGTACTTC. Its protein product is CASSLGGTAYEQYF.

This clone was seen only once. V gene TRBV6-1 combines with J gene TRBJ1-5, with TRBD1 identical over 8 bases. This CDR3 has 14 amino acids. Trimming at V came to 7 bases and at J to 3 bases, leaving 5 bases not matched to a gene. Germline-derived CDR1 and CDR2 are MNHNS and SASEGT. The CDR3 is CASIRTGFNQPQHF. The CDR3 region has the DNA TGTGCCAGCATCAGGACAGGGTTCAATCAGCCCCAGCATTTT.

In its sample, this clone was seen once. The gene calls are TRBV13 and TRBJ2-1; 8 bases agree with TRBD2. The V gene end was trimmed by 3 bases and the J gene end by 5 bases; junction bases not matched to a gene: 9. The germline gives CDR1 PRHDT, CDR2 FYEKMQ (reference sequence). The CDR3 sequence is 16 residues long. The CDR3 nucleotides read TGTGCCAGCAGCTTTACGGGGGGGCCCTCGAACAATGAGCAGTTCTTC. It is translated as CASSFTGGPSNNEQFF.

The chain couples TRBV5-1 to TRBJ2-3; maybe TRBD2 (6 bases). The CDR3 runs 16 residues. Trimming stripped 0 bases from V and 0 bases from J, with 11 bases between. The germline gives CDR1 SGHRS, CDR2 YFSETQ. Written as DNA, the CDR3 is TGCGCCAGCAGCTTGGGGGGCAGCGGGAGCACAGATACGCAGTATTTT. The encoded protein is CASSLGGSGSTDTQYF.

The CDR3 loop reads CASSKAPEAAQHF. For the CDR3, the DNA is TGTGCCAGCAGCAAAGCGCCGGAGGCGGCCCAGCATTTT. The J gene is TRBJ1-5, the V gene TRBV21-1. TRBV21-1 is a pseudogene segment. The CDR3 sequence is 13 residues long.

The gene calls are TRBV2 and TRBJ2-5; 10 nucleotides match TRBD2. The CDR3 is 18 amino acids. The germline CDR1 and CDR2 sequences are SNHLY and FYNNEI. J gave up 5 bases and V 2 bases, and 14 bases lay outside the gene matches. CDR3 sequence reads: CASSEMGVAGGQGETQYF. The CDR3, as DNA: TGTGCCAGCAGTGAAATGGGAGTAGCGGGGGGACAAGGGGAGACCCAGTACTTC.

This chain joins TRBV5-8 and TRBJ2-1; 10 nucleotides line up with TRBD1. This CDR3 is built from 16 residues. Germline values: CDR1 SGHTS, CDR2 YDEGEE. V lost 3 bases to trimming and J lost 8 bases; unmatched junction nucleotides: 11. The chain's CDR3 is CASSWLRDRGTDEQFF. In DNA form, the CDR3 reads TGTGCCAGCAGCTGGCTACGGGACAGGGGAACGGATGAGCAGTTCTTC. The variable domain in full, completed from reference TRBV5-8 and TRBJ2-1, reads EAGVTQSPTHLIKTRGQQATLRCSPISGHTSVYWYQQALGLGLQFLLWYDEGEERNRGNFPPRFSGRQFPNYSSELNVNALELEDSALYLCASSWLRDRGTDEQFFGPGTRLTVL.

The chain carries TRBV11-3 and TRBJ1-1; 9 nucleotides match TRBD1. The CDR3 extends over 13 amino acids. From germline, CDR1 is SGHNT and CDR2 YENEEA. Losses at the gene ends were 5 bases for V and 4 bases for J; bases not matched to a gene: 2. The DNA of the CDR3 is TGTGCCAGCAGCGCGACAGGGGGCACTGAAGCTTTCTTT. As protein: CASSATGGTEAFF.